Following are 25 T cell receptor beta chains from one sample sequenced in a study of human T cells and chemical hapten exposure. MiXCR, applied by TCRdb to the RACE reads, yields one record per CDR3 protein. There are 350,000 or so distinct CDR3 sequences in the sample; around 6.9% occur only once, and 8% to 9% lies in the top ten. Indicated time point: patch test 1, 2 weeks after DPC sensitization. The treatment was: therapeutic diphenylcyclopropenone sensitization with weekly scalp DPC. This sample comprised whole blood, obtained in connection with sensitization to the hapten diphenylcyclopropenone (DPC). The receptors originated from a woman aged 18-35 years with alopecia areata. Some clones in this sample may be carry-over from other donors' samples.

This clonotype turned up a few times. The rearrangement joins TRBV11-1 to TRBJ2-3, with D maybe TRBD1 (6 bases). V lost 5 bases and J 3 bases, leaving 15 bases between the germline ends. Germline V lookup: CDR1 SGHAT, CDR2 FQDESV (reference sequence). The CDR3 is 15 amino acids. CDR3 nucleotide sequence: TGTGCCAGCAGCCCATCGGGACAAGTAACAGATACGCAGTATTTT. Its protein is CASSPSGQVTDTQYF. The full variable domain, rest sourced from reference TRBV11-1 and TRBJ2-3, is EAEVAQSPRYKITEKSQAVAFWCDPISGHATLYWYRQILGQGPELLVQFQDESVVDDSQLPKDRFSAERLKGVDSTLKIQPAELGDSAMYLCASSPSGQVTDTQYFGPGTRLTVL.

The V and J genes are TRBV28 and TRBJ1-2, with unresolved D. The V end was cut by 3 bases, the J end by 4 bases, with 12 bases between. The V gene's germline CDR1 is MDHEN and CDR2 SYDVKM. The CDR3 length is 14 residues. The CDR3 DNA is TGTGCCAGCAGTTTTTCCCGGACCGCCTATGGCTACACCTTC. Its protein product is CASSFSRTAYGYTF.

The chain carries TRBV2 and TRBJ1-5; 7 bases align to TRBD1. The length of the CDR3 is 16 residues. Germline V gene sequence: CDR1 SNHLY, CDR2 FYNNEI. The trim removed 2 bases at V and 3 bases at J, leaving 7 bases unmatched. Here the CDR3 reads CASSEPGTVSNQPQHF. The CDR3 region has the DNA TGTGCCAGCAGTGAACCAGGGACAGTGTCCAATCAGCCCCAGCATTTT.

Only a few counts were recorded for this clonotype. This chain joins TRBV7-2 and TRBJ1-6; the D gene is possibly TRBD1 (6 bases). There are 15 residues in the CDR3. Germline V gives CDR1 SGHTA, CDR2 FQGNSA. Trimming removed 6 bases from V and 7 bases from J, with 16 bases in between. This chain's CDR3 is CASSLQGPLNSPLHF. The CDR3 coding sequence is TGTGCCAGCAGTCTACAGGGCCCGTTAAATTCACCCCTCCACTTT. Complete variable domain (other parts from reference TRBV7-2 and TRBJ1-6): GAGVSQSPSNKVTEKGKDVELRCDPISGHTALYWYRQSLGQGLEFLIYFQGNSAPDKSGLPSDRFSAERTGGSVSTLTIQRTQQEDSAVYLCASSLQGPLNSPLHFGNGTRLTVT.

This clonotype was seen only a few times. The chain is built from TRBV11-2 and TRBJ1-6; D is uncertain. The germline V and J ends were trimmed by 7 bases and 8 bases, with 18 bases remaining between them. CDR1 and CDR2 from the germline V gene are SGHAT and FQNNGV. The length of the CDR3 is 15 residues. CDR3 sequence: CASKSSGQEDSPLHF. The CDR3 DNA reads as TGTGCCAGCAAAAGTTCCGGGCAAGAGGATTCACCCCTCCACTTT.

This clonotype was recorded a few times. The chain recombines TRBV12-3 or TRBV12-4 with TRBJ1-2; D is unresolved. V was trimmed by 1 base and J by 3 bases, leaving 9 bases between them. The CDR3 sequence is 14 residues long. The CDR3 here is CASSLEPVDYGYTF. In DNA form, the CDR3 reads TGTGCCAGCAGTTTAGAGCCGGTGGACTATGGCTACACCTTC.

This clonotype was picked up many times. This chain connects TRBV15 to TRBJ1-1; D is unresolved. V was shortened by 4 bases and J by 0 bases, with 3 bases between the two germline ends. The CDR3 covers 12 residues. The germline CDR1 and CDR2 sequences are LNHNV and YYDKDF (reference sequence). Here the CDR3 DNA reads TGTGCCACCAGCAACTTGAACACTGAAGCTTTCTTT. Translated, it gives CATSNLNTEAFF.

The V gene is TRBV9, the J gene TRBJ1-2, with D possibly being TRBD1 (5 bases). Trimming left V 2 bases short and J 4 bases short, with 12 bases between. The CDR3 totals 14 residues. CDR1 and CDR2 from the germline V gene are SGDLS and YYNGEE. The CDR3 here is CASSVGTAIYGYTF. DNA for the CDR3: TGTGCCAGCAGCGTGGGGACGGCGATCTATGGCTACACCTTC.

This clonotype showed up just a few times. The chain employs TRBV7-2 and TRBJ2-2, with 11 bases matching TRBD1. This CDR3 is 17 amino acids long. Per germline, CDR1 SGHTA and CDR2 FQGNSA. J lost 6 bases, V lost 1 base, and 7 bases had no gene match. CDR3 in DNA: TGTGCCAGCAGCTTAGGAAGTCCGGGACAGGGGGCCGGGGAGCTGTTTTTT. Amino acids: CASSLGSPGQGAGELFF.

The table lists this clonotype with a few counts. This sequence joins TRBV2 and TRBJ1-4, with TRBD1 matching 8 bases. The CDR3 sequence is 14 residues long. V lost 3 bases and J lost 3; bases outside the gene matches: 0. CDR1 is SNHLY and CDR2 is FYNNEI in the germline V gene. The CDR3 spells CASSEDRANEKLFF. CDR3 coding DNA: TGTGCCAGCAGTGAGGACAGGGCTAATGAAAAACTGTTTTTT.

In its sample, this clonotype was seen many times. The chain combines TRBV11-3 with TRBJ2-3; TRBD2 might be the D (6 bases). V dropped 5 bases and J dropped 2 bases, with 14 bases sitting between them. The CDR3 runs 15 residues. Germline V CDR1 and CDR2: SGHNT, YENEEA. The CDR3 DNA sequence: TGTGCCAGCAGCGCGGGACGGATTTCCACAGATACGCAGTATTTT. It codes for CASSAGRISTDTQYF.

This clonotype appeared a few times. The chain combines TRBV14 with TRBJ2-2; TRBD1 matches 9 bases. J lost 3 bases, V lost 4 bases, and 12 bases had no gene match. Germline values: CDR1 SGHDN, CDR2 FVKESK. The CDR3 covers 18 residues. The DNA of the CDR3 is TGTGCCAGCAGCCTGGGGTCGTGGGACAGGGCTTACACCGGGGAGCTGTTTTTT. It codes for CASSLGSWDRAYTGELFF. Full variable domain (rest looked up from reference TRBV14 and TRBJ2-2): EAGVTQFPSHSVIEKGQTVTLRCDPISGHDNLYWYRRVMGKEIKFLLHFVKESKQDESGMPNNRFLAERTGGTYSTLKVQPAELEDSGVYFCASSLGSWDRAYTGELFFGEGSRLTVL.

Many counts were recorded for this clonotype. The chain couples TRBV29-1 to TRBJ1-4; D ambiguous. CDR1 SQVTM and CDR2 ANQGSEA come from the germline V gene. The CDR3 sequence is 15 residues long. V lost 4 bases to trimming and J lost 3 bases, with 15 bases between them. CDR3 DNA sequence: TGCAGCGTTGGGAACTTAGGAGGTGCTAATGAAAAACTGTTTTTT. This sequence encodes CSVGNLGGANEKLFF.

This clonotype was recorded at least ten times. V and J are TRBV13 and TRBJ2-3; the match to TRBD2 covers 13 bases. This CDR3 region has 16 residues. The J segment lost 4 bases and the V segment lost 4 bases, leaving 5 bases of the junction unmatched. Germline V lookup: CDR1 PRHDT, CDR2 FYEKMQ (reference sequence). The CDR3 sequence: CASSWGLAGIADTQYF. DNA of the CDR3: TGTGCCAGCAGCTGGGGACTAGCGGGGATAGCAGATACGCAGTATTTT. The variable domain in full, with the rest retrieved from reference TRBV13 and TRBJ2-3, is AAGVIQSPRHLIKEKRETATLKCYPIPRHDTVYWYQQGPGQDPQFLISFYEKMQSDKGSIPDRFSAQQFSDYHSELNMSSLELGDSALYFCASSWGLAGIADTQYFGPGTRLTVL.

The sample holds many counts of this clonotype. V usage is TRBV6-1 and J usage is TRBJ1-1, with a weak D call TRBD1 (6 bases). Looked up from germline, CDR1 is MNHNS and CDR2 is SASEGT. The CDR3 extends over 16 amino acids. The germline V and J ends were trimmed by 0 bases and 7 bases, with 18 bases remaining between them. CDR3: CASSEAPGRGKIEAFF. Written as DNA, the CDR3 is TGTGCCAGCAGTGAAGCTCCAGGGAGGGGGAAAATTGAAGCTTTCTTT.

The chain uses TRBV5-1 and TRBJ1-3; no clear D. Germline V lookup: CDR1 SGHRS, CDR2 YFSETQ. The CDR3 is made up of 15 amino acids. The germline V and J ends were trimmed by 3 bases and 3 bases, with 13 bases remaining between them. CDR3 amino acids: CASSSDSRNGNTIYF. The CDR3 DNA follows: TGCGCCAGCAGCTCCGATTCTCGGAATGGAAACACCATATATTTT.

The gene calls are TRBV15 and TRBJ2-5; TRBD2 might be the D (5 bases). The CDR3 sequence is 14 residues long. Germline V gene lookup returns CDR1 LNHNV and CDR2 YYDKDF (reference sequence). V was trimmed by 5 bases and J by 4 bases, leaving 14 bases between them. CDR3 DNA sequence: TGTGCCACCAGCTCACGGGAATTAGGAGAGACCCAGTACTTC. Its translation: CATSSRELGETQYF.

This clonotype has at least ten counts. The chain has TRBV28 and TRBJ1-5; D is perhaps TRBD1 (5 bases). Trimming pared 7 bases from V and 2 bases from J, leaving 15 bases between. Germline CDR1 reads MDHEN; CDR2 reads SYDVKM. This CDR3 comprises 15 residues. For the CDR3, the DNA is TGTGCCAGCACCTACGACAGTGTGGGCAATCAGCCCCAGCATTTT. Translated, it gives CASTYDSVGNQPQHF. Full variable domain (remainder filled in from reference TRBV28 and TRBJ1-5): DVKVTQSSRYLVKRTGEKVFLECVQDMDHENMFWYRQDPGLGLRLIYFSYDVKMKEKGDIPEGYSVSREKKERFSLILESASTNQTSMYLCASTYDSVGNQPQHFGDGTRLSIL.

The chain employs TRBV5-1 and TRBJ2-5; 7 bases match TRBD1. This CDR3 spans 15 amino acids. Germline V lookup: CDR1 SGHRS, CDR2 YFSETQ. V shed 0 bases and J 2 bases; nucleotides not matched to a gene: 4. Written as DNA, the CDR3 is TGCGCCAGCAGCTTGGGAAACAGGGGTCAAGAGACCCAGTACTTC. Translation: CASSLGNRGQETQYF. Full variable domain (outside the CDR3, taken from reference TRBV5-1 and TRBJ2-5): KAGVTQTPRYLIKTRGQQVTLSCSPISGHRSVSWYQQTPGQGLQFLFEYFSETQRNKGNFPGRFSGRQFSNSRSEMNVSTLELGDSALYLCASSLGNRGQETQYFGPGTRLLVL.

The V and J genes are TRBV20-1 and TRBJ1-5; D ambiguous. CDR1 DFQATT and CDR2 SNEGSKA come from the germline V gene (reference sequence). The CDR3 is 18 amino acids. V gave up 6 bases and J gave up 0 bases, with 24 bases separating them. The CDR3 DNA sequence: TGCAGTGCCATGCGGCGCCAGAAACTTAATTATAGCAATCAGCCCCAGCATTTT. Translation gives CSAMRRQKLNYSNQPQHF.

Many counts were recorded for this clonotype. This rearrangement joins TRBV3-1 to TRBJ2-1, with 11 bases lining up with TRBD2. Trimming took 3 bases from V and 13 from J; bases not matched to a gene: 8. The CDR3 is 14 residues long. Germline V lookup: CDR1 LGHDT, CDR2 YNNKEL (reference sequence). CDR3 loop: CASSHLSSGGLQFF. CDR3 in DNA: TGTGCCAGCAGCCACCTGTCTAGCGGGGGGCTCCAGTTCTTC.

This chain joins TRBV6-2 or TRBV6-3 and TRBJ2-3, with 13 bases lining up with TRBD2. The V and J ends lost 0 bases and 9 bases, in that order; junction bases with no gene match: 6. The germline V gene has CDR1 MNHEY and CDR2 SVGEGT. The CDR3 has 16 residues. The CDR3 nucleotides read TGTGCCAGCAGTTACTCGACTAGCGGGGGGCCCCAAACGCAGTATTTT. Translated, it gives CASSYSTSGGPQTQYF.

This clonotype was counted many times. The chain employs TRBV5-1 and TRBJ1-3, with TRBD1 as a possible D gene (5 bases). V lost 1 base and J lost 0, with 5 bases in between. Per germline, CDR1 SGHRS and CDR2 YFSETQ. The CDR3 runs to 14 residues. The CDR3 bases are TGCGCCAGCAGCTTGACAGGCTCTGGAAACACCATATATTTT. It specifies CASSLTGSGNTIYF.

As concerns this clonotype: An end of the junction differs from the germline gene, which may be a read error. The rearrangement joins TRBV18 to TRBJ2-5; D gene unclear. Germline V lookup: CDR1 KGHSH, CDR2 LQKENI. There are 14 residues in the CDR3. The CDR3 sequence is CASSPTDTKETRYF. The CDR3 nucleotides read TGTGCCAGCTCACCCACAGATACCAAGGAGACCCGGTACTTC.

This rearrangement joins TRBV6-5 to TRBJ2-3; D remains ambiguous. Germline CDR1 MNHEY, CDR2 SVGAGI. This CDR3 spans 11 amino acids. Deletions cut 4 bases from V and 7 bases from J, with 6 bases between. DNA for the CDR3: TGTGCCAGCAGTTTCGCTCATACGCAGTATTTT. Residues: CASSFAHTQYF.